This T cell receptor (beta chain) stems from a study of blood T cell repertoires in COVID-19 (dated by TCRdb to 2020 to 2022). Some background on the complete study: Collaborator samples came from the United States, Italy and Spain and covered acute and convalescent phases of COVID-19. The prospective study material was composed of cDNA or gDNA derived from T cells, B-cell-depleted T cells, or PBMCs. HLA class I and class II types, where available, came from metadata supplied by the sample provider rather than from assay-based typing. The sample metadata nearly always contained a de-identified subject ID, COVID-19 status, age in years and sex. The repertoires were released in a freely available public database intended as a resource for research on the immune response to SARS-CoV-2. The samples were drawn from the first 160 participants of the ongoing ImmuneRACE study and from over a thousand subjects provided by 6 global collaborators. Subjects who had been exposed to COVID-19, were actively infected with it, or had recovered from it provided the deeply sampled blood TCRbeta repertoires that made up the dataset. Here is what the overall study found, with its caveats: The amount of clinical and demographic metadata varied by source and participant and was provided uncurated.

Measured from the cysteine to the phenylalanine, the CDR3 is 14 residues long. Of all the DNA, just the CDR3 is kept, 42 bases in frame from base 1. CDR1 and CDR2 are drawn from the germline V gene: MNHEY, SVGEGT. V loses 0 bases, J loses 5 bases, and the germline ends lie 10 bases apart. The collaborating institutions used their own protocols to collect whole blood in K2EDTA tubes. For TCRbeta analysis, collaborators shipped samples as frozen whole blood, isolated PBMCs, or DNA extracted from either of those sample types. With respect to this clone: Its antigen specificity is not known. It has no much larger one-base neighbor in the sample; base qualities were not kept.

TCRbeta CDR3 regions were amplified from genomic DNA by means of the immunoSEQ Assay, a bias-controlled multiplex PCR. Processing in the source paper ran as follows. Nucleated cell counts per sample were estimated from amplification of reference gene primers within the assay. To quantify the absolute abundance of each unique TCRbeta CDR3 rearrangement, sequence reads were collapsed and filtered. For each sample, productive Simpson clonality was calculated by taking the square root of Simpson's diversity index across productive rearrangements. The clones in this table, taken by TCRdb from immuneACCESS, are in-frame only. Not every clone is retained; where verified, under half of the shortfall comes from an unresolved V gene, and the cause of the rest is unknown. V and J calls and clone size are given by that table; D and trimming were obtained from the DNA. The sample table shows about 48,000 clones, and around four fifths are seen once. The top ten clones comprise approximately 7% of the sample.

The rearranged chain carries TRBV6-2 or TRBV6-3 and TRBJ1-2; the D segment cannot be called with confidence. Input material: peripheral blood. The receptor's source is a man in his forties with acute or convalescent COVID-19. DNA sequence: TGTGCCAGCAGTTACTCGCCAGGTGGATATGGCTACACCTTC. It translates to CASSYSPGGYGYTF.